These 19 T cell receptor beta chains were sequenced from one sample in a study of shared clonotypes between healthy human individuals. Libraries were prepared by immunoSEQ multiplex PCR; TCRdb keeps only in-frame clonotypes and omits some of them. In the table there are more than 2,000,000 clones, around 90% of which are singletons. The specimen sequenced was naive CD4+ T cells sorted from blood. Subset in this sample: CD45RA+ positively selected. The receptors derive from a man aged 18-30 years in good health.

This chain uses TRBV18 with TRBJ2-7, with D perhaps matching TRBD1 (5 bases). The length of the CDR3 is 12 residues. CDR1 is KGHSH and CDR2 is LQKENI in the germline V gene. V lost 4 bases, J lost 5 bases, and 9 bases lay in between. CDR3 DNA: TGTGCCAGCTCACAGGTAGGGGACGAGCAGTACTTC. The encoded protein is CASSQVGDEQYF.

The rearrangement links TRBV15 to TRBJ1-1; D possibly corresponds to TRBD1 (5 bases). Germline loops: CDR1 LNHNV, CDR2 YYDKDF (reference sequence). The CDR3 runs 15 residues. The V and J ends lost 1 base and 3 bases respectively, with 12 bases between them. The CDR3 DNA reads TGTGCCACCAGCAGAGGAGGACAAGGAGACACTGAAGCTTTCTTT. Translated, it gives CATSRGGQGDTEAFF.

This clone has only a few counts. The V and J genes are TRBV6-5 and TRBJ1-1; TRBD1 aligns across 11 bases. The CDR3 is made up of 15 amino acids. V was clipped by 4 bases and J by 1 base; unmatched bases: 2. Germline CDR1 reads MNHEY; CDR2 reads SVGAGI. The CDR3 nucleotides are TGTGCCAGCAGTTGGACAGGGGGCGCGAACACTGAAGCTTTCTTT. It translates to CASSWTGGANTEAFF.

This clone was seen a single time. The rearrangement uses TRBV6-5 and TRBJ1-2; D is ambiguous. Germline CDR1 is MNHEY and CDR2 is SVGAGI. There are 16 residues in the CDR3. V was trimmed by 0 bases and J by 4 bases, leaving 15 bases between them. Here the CDR3 reads CASSYSAGSPGYGYTF. CDR3 coding DNA: TGTGCCAGCAGTTACTCCGCCGGGAGCCCTGGCTATGGCTACACCTTC.

V is TRBV30 and J is TRBJ1-3; 8 bases are a match to TRBD1. Germline values: CDR1 GTSNPN, CDR2 SVGIG (reference sequence). Trimming at V came to 7 bases and at J to 1 base, leaving 12 bases not matched to a gene. The length of the CDR3 is 16 residues. CDR3 loop: CAFGQGRGNSGNTIYF. DNA of the CDR3: TGTGCCTTTGGACAGGGAAGGGGAAATTCTGGAAACACCATATATTTT.

The V and J genes are TRBV28 and TRBJ2-3; 14 nucleotides line up with TRBD2. CDR3 length equals 22 residues. The germline CDR1 and CDR2 sequences are MDHEN and SYDVKM. The J segment lost 4 bases and the V segment lost 2 bases, leaving 20 bases of the junction unmatched. The CDR3 here is CASSLPPGLAGVLQKGADTQYF. CDR3 DNA: TGTGCCAGCAGTTTACCTCCGGGACTAGCGGGAGTTTTGCAGAAGGGGGCAGATACGCAGTATTTT.

The chain recombines TRBV6-6 with TRBJ1-4; D remains ambiguous. The V end lost 3 bases, the J end lost 7 bases, and 3 bases lay between the germline ends. The CDR3 is 11 amino acids. Germline V gene lookup returns CDR1 MNHNY and CDR2 SVGAGI (reference sequence). In nucleotides, the CDR3 is TGTGCCAGCAGTTATACTGAAAAACTGTTTTTT. Its translation is CASSYTEKLFF.

This chain connects TRBV5-4 to TRBJ2-5; the D is unclear. With 4 bases removed from V and 3 bases from J, the gap between germline ends came to 19 bases. Germline lookup yields CDR1 SGHNT and CDR2 YYREEE (reference sequence). This CDR3 is built from 16 residues. DNA for the CDR3: TGTGCCAGCAGCCCCCGACCGATTACCGATAAAGAGACCCAGTACTTC. It specifies CASSPRPITDKETQYF.

The chain combines TRBV6-1 with TRBJ2-7; possible D gene TRBD2, 6 bases. Trimming cost V 7 bases and J 2 bases, with 9 bases left between them. This CDR3 spans 12 amino acids. The germline V gene has CDR1 MNHNS and CDR2 SASEGT. The DNA of the CDR3 is TGTGCCAGCAAGTGGGGGGCCTACGAGCAGTACTTC. It translates to CASKWGAYEQYF.

This clone was counted once. The chain is built from TRBV11-2 and TRBJ1-4; TRBD1 matches at 8 bases. V gave up 2 bases and J gave up 13 bases; unmatched junction bases: 12. Looked up from germline, CDR1 is SGHAT and CDR2 is FQNNGV. The CDR3 length is 15 residues. The CDR3 region has the DNA TGTGCCAGCAGCTTAAGCGGGACAGGAGGGACAAGACTGTTTTTT. Translation gives CASSLSGTGGTRLFF.

In this sample, this clone turned up once. The rearrangement joins TRBV27 to TRBJ1-6, with 8 nucleotides matching TRBD1. Germline trimming cut 5 bases from V and 8 bases from J; bases unmatched to any gene: 8. The CDR3 runs to 15 residues. Germline V gene data show CDR1 as MNHEY and CDR2 as SMNVEV (reference sequence). CDR3 region: CASSPGQVTHSPLHF. CDR3 coding DNA: TGTGCCAGCAGTCCGGGACAGGTGACCCATTCACCCCTCCACTTT.

This rearrangement joins TRBV6-5 to TRBJ2-7; TRBD2 matches at 12 bases. The J segment lost 10 bases and the V segment lost 5 bases, leaving 6 bases of the junction unmatched. The CDR3 is 13 residues long. The germline V gene encodes CDR1 MNHEY and CDR2 SVGAGI. DNA for the CDR3: TGTGCCAGCAGTATGGGACTAGCGGGTGGACAGTACTTC. Translating gives CASSMGLAGGQYF.

This clone came up once. The V gene is TRBV21-1, the J gene TRBJ2-7; TRBD1 is the table's D call, not checked against the DNA. TRBV21-1 is described as a pseudogene. The CDR3 runs 18 residues. CDR3 in DNA: TGTGCCAGCAGCACCCGGGACAGGGCCTCACGCAAACTCTACGAGCAGTACTTC. Amino acid sequence: CASSTRDRASRKLYEQYF.

This clone was seen just once. The rearrangement joins TRBV6-1 to TRBJ1-2, with D tentatively TRBD1 (6 bases). The CDR3 length is 13 residues. Germline V CDR1 and CDR2: MNHNS, SASEGT. V was cut by 6 bases and J by 4 bases, with 12 bases left in between. The CDR3 is CASRSPGAYGYTF. DNA of the CDR3: TGTGCCAGCAGGTCCCCGGGGGCCTATGGCTACACCTTC.

The chain is built from TRBV5-1 and TRBJ1-6; TRBD1 matches at 8 bases. Germline loops: CDR1 SGHRS, CDR2 YFSETQ. The CDR3 loop spans 15 amino acids. V gave up 1 base and J gave up 10 bases; unmatched junction bases: 7. CDR3: CASSLTAGGESPLHF. In nucleotides, the CDR3 is TGCGCCAGCAGCTTGACGGCAGGGGGCGAATCACCCCTCCACTTT.

The chain has TRBV5-1 and TRBJ2-3, with D unclear. V was cut by 2 bases and J by 2 bases, with 9 bases left in between. This CDR3 has 14 residues. Germline V lookup: CDR1 SGHRS, CDR2 YFSETQ. Written as DNA, the CDR3 is TGCGCCAGCAGCTTCTCAACCACCACAGATACGCAGTATTTT. Translating gives CASSFSTTTDTQYF.

The chain couples TRBV6-5 to TRBJ2-7; D gene unclear. CDR3 size: 12 residues. V lost 6 bases and J 6 bases, leaving 12 bases between the germline ends. CDR1 is MNHEY, CDR2 SVGAGI, per germline. CDR3: CASRQSLGEQYF. As DNA, the CDR3 is TGTGCCAGCAGGCAGAGTCTGGGCGAGCAGTACTTC.

J is TRBJ2-1 and V is TRBV5-1; TRBD2 agrees at 13 bases. V lost 4 bases and J lost 8; bases outside the gene matches: 9. There are 16 residues in the CDR3. The germline V gene has CDR1 SGHRS and CDR2 YFSETQ. CDR3 sequence: CASSPQGLAGVYEQFF. In DNA form, the CDR3 reads TGCGCCAGCAGCCCCCAAGGACTAGCGGGAGTTTATGAGCAGTTCTTC. The full variable domain, completed using reference TRBV5-1 and TRBJ2-1, is KAGVTQTPRYLIKTRGQQVTLSCSPISGHRSVSWYQQTPGQGLQFLFEYFSETQRNKGNFPGRFSGRQFSNSRSEMNVSTLELGDSALYLCASSPQGLAGVYEQFFGPGTRLTVL.

This rearrangement joins TRBV19 to TRBJ2-7; D is unresolved. There are 15 residues in the CDR3. Trimming removed 1 base at V and 4 bases at J, with 14 bases between. Germline CDR1 is LNHDA and CDR2 is SQIVND (reference sequence). The CDR3 reads CASSIGPGQVYEQYF. The CDR3 DNA follows: TGTGCCAGTAGTATAGGCCCCGGCCAGGTTTACGAGCAGTACTTC.